A single TCR beta chain is shown here with its context. The data were obtained in a study of blood T cell repertoires in COVID-19. Study-level information: The study drew acute and convalescent COVID-19 samples from the United States, Italy and Spain. PBMCs, B-cell-depleted T cells, or T cells were the source of the cDNA or gDNA that made up the material.

Data came from immunoSEQ multiplex PCR; TCRdb stores just in-frame clones and leaves some out. The sample holds around 19,000 clones; more than 80% are singletons and the top ten take 5% to 6.5%. V was clipped by 0 bases and J by 5 bases, with 8 bases between them. The length of the CDR3 is 13 residues. Germline CDR1 MNHEY, CDR2 SMNVEV (reference sequence). Sequencing used peripheral blood. The chain uses TRBV27 and TRBJ2-7; maybe TRBD2 (6 bases). The sequence was obtained from a human donor in a cohort sampled during active COVID-19. CDR3 amino acids: CASSLSGGNEQYF. The CDR3 coding sequence is TGTGCCAGCAGTTTATCAGGAGGGAACGAGCAGTACTTC.